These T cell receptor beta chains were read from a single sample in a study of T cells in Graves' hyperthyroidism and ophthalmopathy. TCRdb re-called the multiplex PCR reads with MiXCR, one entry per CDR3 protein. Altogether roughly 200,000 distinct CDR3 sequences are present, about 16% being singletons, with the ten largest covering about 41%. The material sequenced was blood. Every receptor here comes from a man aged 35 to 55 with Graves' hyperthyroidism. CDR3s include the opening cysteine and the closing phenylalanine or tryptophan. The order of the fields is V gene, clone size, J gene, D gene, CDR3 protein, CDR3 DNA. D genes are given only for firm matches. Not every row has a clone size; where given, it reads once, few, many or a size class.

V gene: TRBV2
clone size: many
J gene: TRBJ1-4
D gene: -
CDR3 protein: CASSSDSREKLFF
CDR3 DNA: TGTGCCAGCAGTTCCGACAGCCGGGAAAAACTGTTTTTT

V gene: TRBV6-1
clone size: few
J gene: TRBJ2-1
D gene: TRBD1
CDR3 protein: CASSRNRGYNEQFF
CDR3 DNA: TGTGCCAGCAGTCGGAACAGGGGTTACAATGAGCAGTTCTTC

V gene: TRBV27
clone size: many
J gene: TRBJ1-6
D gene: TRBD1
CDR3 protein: CASSFRDSNSPLHF
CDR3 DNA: TGTGCCAGCAGTTTCCGGGACAGTAATTCACCCCTCCACTTT

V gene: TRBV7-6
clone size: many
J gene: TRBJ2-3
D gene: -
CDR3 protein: CASSPIGEDADTQYF
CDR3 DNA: TGTGCCAGCAGCCCAATCGGGGAGGACGCAGATACGCAGTATTTT

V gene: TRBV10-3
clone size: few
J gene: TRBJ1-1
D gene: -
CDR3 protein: CAISEEQKNTEASF
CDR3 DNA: TGTGCCATCAGTGAAGAACAGAAGAACACTGAAGCTTCCTTT

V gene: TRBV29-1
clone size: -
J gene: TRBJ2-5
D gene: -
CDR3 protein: CSVPDQETQYF
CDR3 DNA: TGCAGCGTCCCAGACCAAGAGACCCAGTACTTC

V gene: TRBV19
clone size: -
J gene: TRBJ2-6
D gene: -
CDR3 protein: CASREGTGANVLTF
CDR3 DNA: TGTGCCAGTAGGGAGGGCACTGGGGCCAACGTCCTGACTTTC

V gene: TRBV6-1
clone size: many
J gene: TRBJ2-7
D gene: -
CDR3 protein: CASSGGLEQYF
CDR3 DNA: TGTGCCAGCAGTGGCGGACTCGAGCAGTACTTC

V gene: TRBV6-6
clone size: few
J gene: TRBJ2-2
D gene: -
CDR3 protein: CASSYTGTGELFF
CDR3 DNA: TGTGCCAGCAGTTACACAGGGACCGGGGAGCTGTTTTTT

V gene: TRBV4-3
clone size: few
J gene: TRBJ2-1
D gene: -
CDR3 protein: CASSQGYTYNEQFF
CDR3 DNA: TGCGCCAGCAGCCAAGGCTATACCTACAATGAGCAGTTCTTC

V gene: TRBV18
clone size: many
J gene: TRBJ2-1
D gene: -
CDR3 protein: CASSPPIGEQFF
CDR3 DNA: TGTGCCAGCTCACCACCGATAGGGGAGCAGTTCTTC

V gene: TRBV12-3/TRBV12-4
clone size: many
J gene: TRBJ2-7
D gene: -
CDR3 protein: CASSPTLIRLGQYF
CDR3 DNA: TGTGCCAGCAGTCCCACCCTTATAAGACTCGGGCAGTACTTC

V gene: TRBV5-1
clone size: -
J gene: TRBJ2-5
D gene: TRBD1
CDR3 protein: CASSLETGETQYF
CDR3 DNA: TGCGCCAGCAGCTTGGAGACAGGGGAGACCCAGTACTTC

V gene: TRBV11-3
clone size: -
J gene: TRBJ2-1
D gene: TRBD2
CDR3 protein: CASSTSGGTDEQFF
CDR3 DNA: TGTGCCAGCAGCACCTCGGGGGGTACCGATGAGCAGTTCTTC

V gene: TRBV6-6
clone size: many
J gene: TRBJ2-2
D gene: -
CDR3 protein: CASSYSRSGELFF
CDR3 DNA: TGTGCCAGCAGTTACTCCCGGTCGGGGGAGCTGTTTTTT

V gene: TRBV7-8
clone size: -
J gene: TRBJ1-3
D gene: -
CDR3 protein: CASRKTGNTIYF
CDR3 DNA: TGTGCCAGCAGGAAAACGGGAAACACCATATATTTT

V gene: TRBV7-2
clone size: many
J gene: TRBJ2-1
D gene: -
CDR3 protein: CASSLEFGGWYEQFF
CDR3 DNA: TGTGCCAGCAGCTTAGAATTCGGGGGATGGTATGAGCAGTTCTTC

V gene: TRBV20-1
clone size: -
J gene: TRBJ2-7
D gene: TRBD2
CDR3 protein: CSARELGGRIYEQYF
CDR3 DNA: TGCAGTGCCAGAGAGCTAGGCGGGAGGATCTACGAGCAGTACTTC

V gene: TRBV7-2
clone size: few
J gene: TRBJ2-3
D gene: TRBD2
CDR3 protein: CASSFLGLAGGQDTQYF
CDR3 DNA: TGTGCCAGCAGCTTTTTGGGACTAGCGGGGGGGCAAGATACGCAGTATTTT

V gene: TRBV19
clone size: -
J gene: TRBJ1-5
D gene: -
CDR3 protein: CASGQGPTWPQHF
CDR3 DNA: TGTGCCAGTGGGCAGGGGCCGACTTGGCCCCAGCATTTT

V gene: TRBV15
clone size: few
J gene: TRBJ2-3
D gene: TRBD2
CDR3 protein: CATSTPPGTSGTDTQYF
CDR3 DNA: TGTGCCACCAGCACTCCCCCCGGGACTAGCGGCACAGATACGCAGTATTTT

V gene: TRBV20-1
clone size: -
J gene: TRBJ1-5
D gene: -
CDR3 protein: CSAELEGRGQPQHF
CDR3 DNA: TGCAGTGCTGAACTTGAGGGTAGGGGTCAGCCCCAGCATTTT

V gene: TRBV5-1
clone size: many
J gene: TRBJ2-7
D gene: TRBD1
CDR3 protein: CASSLGQGLPYEQYF
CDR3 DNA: TGCGCCAGCAGCTTGGGACAGGGGCTCCCCTACGAGCAGTACTTC

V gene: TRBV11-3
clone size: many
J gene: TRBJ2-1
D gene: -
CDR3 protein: CASSLTPSNEQFF
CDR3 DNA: TGTGCCAGCAGCTTAACTCCGTCGAATGAGCAGTTCTTC

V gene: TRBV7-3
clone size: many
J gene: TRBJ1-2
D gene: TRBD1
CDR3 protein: CASSTSRDRGHGYTF
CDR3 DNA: TGTGCCAGCAGCACCTCCCGGGACAGGGGGCATGGCTACACCTTC

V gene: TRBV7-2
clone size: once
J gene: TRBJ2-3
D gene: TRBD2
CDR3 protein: CASSLGIAGGGTDTQYF
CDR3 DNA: TGTGCCAGCAGCTTAGGTATAGCGGGGGGGGGCACAGATACGCAGTATTTT

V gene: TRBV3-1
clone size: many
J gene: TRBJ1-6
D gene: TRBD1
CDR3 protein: CASSLGQNNSPLHF
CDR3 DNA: TGTGCCAGCAGCCTGGGACAGAATAATTCACCCCTCCACTTT

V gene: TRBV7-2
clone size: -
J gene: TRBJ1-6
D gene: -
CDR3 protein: CASERGYNSPLHF
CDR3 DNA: TGTGCCAGCGAGAGGGGCTATAATTCACCCCTCCACTTT

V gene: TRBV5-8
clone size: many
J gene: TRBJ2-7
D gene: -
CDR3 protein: CASSWETGTHEQYF
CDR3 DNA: TGTGCCAGCAGCTGGGAAACAGGGACCCACGAGCAGTACTTC

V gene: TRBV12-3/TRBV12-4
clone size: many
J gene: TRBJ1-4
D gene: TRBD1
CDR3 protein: CASSFPTQGDEKLFF
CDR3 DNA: TGTGCCAGCAGTTTTCCGACCCAGGGGGATGAAAAACTGTTTTTT

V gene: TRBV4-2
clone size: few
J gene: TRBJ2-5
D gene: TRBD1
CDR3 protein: CASSQDGRTGEETQYF
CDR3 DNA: TGTGCCAGCAGCCAAGATGGGAGGACAGGGGAGGAGACCCAGTACTTC

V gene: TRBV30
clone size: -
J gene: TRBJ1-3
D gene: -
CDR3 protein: CAWTTRLRNTIYF
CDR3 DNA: TGTGCCTGGACGACCCGTTTGAGAAACACCATATATTTT

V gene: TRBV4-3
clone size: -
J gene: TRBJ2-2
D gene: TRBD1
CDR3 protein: CASSQDQGQGGNGELFF
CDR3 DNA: TGCGCCAGCAGCCAAGATCAAGGACAGGGGGGGAACGGGGAGCTGTTTTTT

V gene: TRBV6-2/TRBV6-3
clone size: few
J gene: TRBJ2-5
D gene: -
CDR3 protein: CASSLYRRSYQETQYF
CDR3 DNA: TGTGCCAGCAGCCTATACAGGCGATCGTACCAAGAGACCCAGTACTTC

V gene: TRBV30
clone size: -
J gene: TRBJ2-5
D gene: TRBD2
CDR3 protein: CAWSVSGGAGGAQYF
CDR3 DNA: TGTGCCTGGAGTGTTAGCGGGGGGGCTGGAGGGGCCCAGTACTTC

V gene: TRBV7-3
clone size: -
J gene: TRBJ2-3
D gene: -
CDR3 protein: CASSQEVEGTDTQYF
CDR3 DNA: TGCGCCAGCAGCCAAGAGGTTGAGGGAACAGATACGCAGTATTTT

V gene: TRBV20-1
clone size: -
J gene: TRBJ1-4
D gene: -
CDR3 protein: CSATGGATNEKLFF
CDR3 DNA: TGCAGTGCTACTGGAGGGGCTACTAATGAAAAACTGTTTTTT

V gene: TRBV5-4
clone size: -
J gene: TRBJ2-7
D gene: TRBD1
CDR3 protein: CASSLEGQGLYEQYF
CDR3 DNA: TGTGCCAGCAGCTTGGAAGGACAGGGACTTTACGAGCAGTACTTC

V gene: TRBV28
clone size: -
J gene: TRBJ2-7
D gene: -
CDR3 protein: CASRPGGMHEQYF
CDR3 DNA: TGTGCCAGCAGACCGGGGGGCATGCACGAGCAGTACTTC

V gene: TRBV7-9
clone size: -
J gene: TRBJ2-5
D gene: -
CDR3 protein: CASSSGSPPGETQYF
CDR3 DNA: TGTGCCAGCAGTTCCGGGAGTCCCCCAGGAGAGACCCAGTACTTC

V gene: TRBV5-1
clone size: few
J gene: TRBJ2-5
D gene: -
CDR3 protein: CASSLGERDAQYF
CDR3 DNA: TGCGCCAGCAGCTTGGGGGAACGGGACGCCCAGTACTTC

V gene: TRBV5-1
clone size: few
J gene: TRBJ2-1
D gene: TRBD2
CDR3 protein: CASGVSGGDNEQFF
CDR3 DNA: TGCGCCAGCGGCGTCAGCGGGGGGGACAATGAGCAGTTCTTC

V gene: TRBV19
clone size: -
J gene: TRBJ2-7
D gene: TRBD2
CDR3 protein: CASSMCGGDNYEQYF
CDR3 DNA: TGTGCCAGTAGTATGTGCGGGGGGGACAACTACGAGCAGTACTTC

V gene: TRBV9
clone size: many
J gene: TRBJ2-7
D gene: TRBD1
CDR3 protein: CASSTTGANYEQYF
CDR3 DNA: TGTGCCAGCAGCACGACAGGGGCCAACTACGAGCAGTACTTC

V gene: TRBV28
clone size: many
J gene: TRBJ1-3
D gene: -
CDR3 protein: CASSPWDSGNTIYF
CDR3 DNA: TGTGCCAGCAGTCCCTGGGACTCTGGAAACACCATATATTTT

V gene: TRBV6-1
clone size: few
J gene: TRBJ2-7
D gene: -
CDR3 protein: CASQLERVPSEQYF
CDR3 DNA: TGTGCCAGCCAGCTCGAGAGGGTTCCGAGCGAGCAGTACTTC

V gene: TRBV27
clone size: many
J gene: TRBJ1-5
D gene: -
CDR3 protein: CASSKVTDDQPQHF
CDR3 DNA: TGTGCCAGCAGTAAGGTTACAGACGATCAGCCCCAGCATTTT

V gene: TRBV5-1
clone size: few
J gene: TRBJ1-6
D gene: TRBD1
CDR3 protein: CASSLRRGLGDNSPLHF
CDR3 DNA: TGCGCCAGCAGCTTGAGGAGGGGGCTCGGCGATAATTCACCCCTCCACTTT

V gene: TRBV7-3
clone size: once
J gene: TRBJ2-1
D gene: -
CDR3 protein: CASSLTLWDSDNEQFF
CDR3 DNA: TGTGCCAGCAGCTTAACGTTGTGGGACTCAGACAATGAGCAGTTCTTC

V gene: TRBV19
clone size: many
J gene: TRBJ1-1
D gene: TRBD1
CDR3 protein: CASSKGQGLNTEAFF
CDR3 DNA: TGTGCCAGTAGTAAAGGACAGGGTTTGAACACTGAAGCTTTCTTT

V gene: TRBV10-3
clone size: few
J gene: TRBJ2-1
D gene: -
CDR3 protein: CAISEVSYNEQFF
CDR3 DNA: TGTGCCATCAGTGAAGTCAGCTACAATGAGCAGTTCTTC

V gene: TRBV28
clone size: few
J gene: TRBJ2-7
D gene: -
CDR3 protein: CASSLGFYEQYF
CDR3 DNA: TGTGCCAGCAGTTTGGGGTTCTACGAGCAGTACTTC

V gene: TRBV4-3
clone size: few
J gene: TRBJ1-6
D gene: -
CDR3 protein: CASSQDSGVGGSPLHF
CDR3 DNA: TGCGCCAGCAGCCAAGACTCAGGGGTGGGAGGGTCACCCCTCCACTTT